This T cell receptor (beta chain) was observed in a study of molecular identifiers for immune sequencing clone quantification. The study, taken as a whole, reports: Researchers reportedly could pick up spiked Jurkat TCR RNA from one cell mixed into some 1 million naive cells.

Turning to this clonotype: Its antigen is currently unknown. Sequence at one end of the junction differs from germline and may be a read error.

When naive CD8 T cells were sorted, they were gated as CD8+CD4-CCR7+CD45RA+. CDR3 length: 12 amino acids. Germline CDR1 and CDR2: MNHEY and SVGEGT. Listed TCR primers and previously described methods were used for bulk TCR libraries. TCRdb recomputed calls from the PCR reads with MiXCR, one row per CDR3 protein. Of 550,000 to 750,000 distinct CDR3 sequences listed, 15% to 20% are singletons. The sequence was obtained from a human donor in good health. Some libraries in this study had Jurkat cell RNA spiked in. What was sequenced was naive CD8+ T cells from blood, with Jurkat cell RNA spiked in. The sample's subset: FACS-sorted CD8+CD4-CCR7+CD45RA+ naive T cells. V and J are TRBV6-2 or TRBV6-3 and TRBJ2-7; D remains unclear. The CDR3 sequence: CASSRSSYERYF. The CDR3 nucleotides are TGTGCCAGCAGTAGGAGCTCCTACGAGCGGTACTTC.